A single sample is the source of the 15 T cell receptor beta chains below, sequenced in a study of blood T cell repertoires in COVID-19. Only in-frame clones appear in the TCRdb table, and some are missing; sequencing was by immunoSEQ multiplex PCR. The sample holds 300,000 or so clones, around 90% seen once. Sequenced input: peripheral blood. The receptors were gathered from a man aged 50-60 years with active or convalescent COVID-19.

The rearrangement uses TRBV24-1 and TRBJ2-7; D perhaps matches TRBD1 (6 bases). Trimming cost V 4 bases and J 2 bases, with 14 bases left between them. The CDR3 loop spans 15 amino acids. Germline CDR1 is KGHDR and CDR2 is SFDVKD. CDR3 DNA sequence: TGTGCCACCAGTGACCCTCGACAGGCCCCCTACGAGCAGTACTTC. Protein sequence: CATSDPRQAPYEQYF.

This clone was seen repeatedly, ten times or more. The chain employs TRBV2 and TRBJ1-5; perhaps TRBD1 as D (5 bases). Looked up from germline, CDR1 is SNHLY and CDR2 is FYNNEI. CDR3 length equals 13 residues. V was trimmed by 4 bases and J by 3 bases, leaving 7 bases between them. The CDR3, as DNA: TGTGCCAGCAGTGCAGGGTACAATCAGCCCCAGCATTTT. Translated: CASSAGYNQPQHF.

This clone was seen a handful of times. The chain uses TRBV19 and TRBJ2-1, with D unresolved. The germline V gene encodes CDR1 LNHDA and CDR2 SQIVND (reference sequence). Trimming removed 3 bases at V and 8 bases at J, with 17 bases between. The CDR3 is 15 amino acids. In nucleotides, the CDR3 is TGTGCCAGTAGTATCCGAGGTACTGTGTTAGATGAGCAGTTCTTC. Translation: CASSIRGTVLDEQFF. Drawing the rest from reference TRBV19 and TRBJ2-1, the complete variable domain is DGGITQSPKYLFRKEGQNVTLSCEQNLNHDAMYWYRQDPGQGLRLIYYSQIVNDFQKGDIAEGYSVSREKKESFPLTVTSAQKNPTAFYLCASSIRGTVLDEQFFGPGTRLTVL.

This chain links TRBV5-1 with TRBJ1-2, with a tentative D call TRBD1 (5 bases). Germline lookup yields CDR1 SGHRS and CDR2 YFSETQ. With 4 bases removed from V and 3 bases from J, the gap between germline ends came to 13 bases. The CDR3 runs 14 residues. CDR3 coding DNA: TGCGCCAGCAGCCTGATGACACAGGACTATGGCTACACCTTC. Translated: CASSLMTQDYGYTF.

As DNA, the CDR3 is TGTGCCACCAGTGGACCGGGGGGAATTAATCAGCCCCAGCATTTT. This encodes CATSGPGGINQPQHF. The chain links TRBV24-1 to TRBJ1-5, with D perhaps matching TRBD1 (5 bases). This CDR3 is built from 15 residues. In germline, CDR1 is KGHDR, CDR2 SFDVKD. V dropped 5 bases and J dropped 4 bases, with 14 bases sitting between them.

The chain links TRBV15 to TRBJ1-4; D uncertain. There are 15 residues in the CDR3. Germline CDR1 LNHNV, CDR2 YYDKDF (reference sequence). V lost 0 bases to trimming and J lost 0 bases, with 5 bases between them. As DNA, the CDR3 is TGTGCCACCAGCAGAGATCTAGCAACTAATGAAAAACTGTTTTTT. It encodes CATSRDLATNEKLFF.

This clone was seen only a few times. CDR3 loop: CAWSRDRGHEQYF. CDR3 DNA sequence: TGTGCCTGGAGCAGGGACAGGGGTCACGAGCAGTACTTC. The rearrangement uses TRBV30 and TRBJ2-7; 10 nucleotides agree with TRBD1. Trimming cost V 3 bases and J 5 bases; bases outside gene matches: 4. The germline CDR1 and CDR2 sequences are GTSNPN and SVGIG (reference sequence). CDR3 length: 13 amino acids. Full variable domain (outside the CDR3, taken from reference TRBV30 and TRBJ2-7): SQTIHQWPATLVQPVGSPLSLECTVEGTSNPNLYWYRQAAGRGLQLLFYSVGIGQISSEVPQNLSASRPQDRQFILSSKKLLLSDSGFYLCAWSRDRGHEQYFGPGTRLTVT.

The gene calls are TRBV30 and TRBJ1-6, with D uncertain. The germline V and J ends were trimmed by 0 bases and 3 bases, with 9 bases remaining between them. Germline V lookup: CDR1 GTSNPN, CDR2 SVGIG (reference sequence). The CDR3 length is 15 residues. The CDR3 loop reads CAWSVRELYNSPLHF. The CDR3 coding sequence is TGTGCCTGGAGTGTAAGAGAGCTCTATAATTCACCCCTCCACTTT. Variable domain in full (rest from reference TRBV30 and TRBJ1-6): SQTIHQWPATLVQPVGSPLSLECTVEGTSNPNLYWYRQAAGRGLQLLFYSVGIGQISSEVPQNLSASRPQDRQFILSSKKLLLSDSGFYLCAWSVRELYNSPLHFGNGTRLTVT.

This clone was seen more than once but under ten times. This sequence joins TRBV6-2 or TRBV6-3 and TRBJ1-1; 8 bases are shared with TRBD1. Germline V gives CDR1 MNHEY, CDR2 SVGEGT. Trimming removed 6 bases from V and 6 bases from J; junction bases left unmatched: 6. The CDR3 extends over 13 amino acids. CDR3 nucleotide sequence: TGTGCCAGCAGACCTTCAGGGGGCCCTGAAGCTTTCTTT. Protein sequence: CASRPSGGPEAFF.

This chain links TRBV30 with TRBJ1-1; 10 nucleotides match TRBD1. The CDR3 consists of 16 residues. After removal of 2 bases from V and 3 bases from J, the junction contained 9 bases not matched to a gene. The germline gives CDR1 GTSNPN, CDR2 SVGIG (reference sequence). The chain's CDR3 is CAWSPVDRGPYTEAFF. CDR3 coding DNA: TGTGCCTGGAGTCCCGTCGACAGGGGGCCGTACACTGAAGCTTTCTTT. The variable domain in full, with the rest retrieved from reference TRBV30 and TRBJ1-1, is SQTIHQWPATLVQPVGSPLSLECTVEGTSNPNLYWYRQAAGRGLQLLFYSVGIGQISSEVPQNLSASRPQDRQFILSSKKLLLSDSGFYLCAWSPVDRGPYTEAFFGQGTRLTVV.

This chain joins TRBV27 and TRBJ1-5; TRBD1 matches 7 bases. The CDR3 totals 15 residues. Unmatched junction bases numbered 5, after V lost 6 bases and J lost 0 bases. CDR1 is MNHEY, CDR2 SMNVEV, per germline (reference sequence). The CDR3 DNA follows: TGTGCCAGCAGACGTACAGGGGCTAGCAATCAGCCCCAGCATTTT. Translating gives CASRRTGASNQPQHF.

The chain's CDR3 is CASSESGTEKAFF. The CDR3 region has the DNA TGCGCCAGCAGTGAGTCGGGCACAGAGAAAGCTTTCTTT. This chain connects TRBV10-2 to TRBJ1-1; D uncertain. The CDR3 loop spans 13 amino acids. V lost 0 bases, J lost 9 bases, and 11 bases lay in between. Per the germline V gene, CDR1 is WSHSY and CDR2 is SAAADI.

This rearrangement joins TRBV7-2 to TRBJ1-1, with D perhaps matching TRBD1 (6 bases). V was clipped by 5 bases and J by 9 bases, with 13 bases between them. This CDR3 is built from 12 residues. The germline gives CDR1 SGHTA, CDR2 FQGNSA. The CDR3 DNA reads as TGTGCCAGCAGCCAACGACAGGATAAAGCTTTCTTT. The encoded protein is CASSQRQDKAFF.

The genes are TRBV5-1 and TRBJ2-7, with 13 bases lining up with TRBD2. Germline CDR1 reads SGHRS; CDR2 reads YFSETQ. Trimming at V came to 4 bases and at J to 3 bases, leaving 25 bases not matched to a gene. This CDR3 spans 22 amino acids. The CDR3 sequence is CASSPEGTTGLAGPHLVYEQYF. For the CDR3, the DNA is TGCGCCAGCAGCCCGGAGGGGACAACGGGACTAGCGGGGCCCCATCTCGTCTACGAGCAGTACTTC.

The chain carries TRBV5-8 and TRBJ2-5, with D unresolved. Trimming stripped 3 bases from V and 4 bases from J, with 10 bases between. The CDR3 runs 13 residues. In germline, CDR1 is SGHTS, CDR2 YDEGEE. This CDR3 reads CASSSQWAETQYF. The CDR3 coding sequence is TGTGCCAGCAGCTCGCAGTGGGCAGAGACCCAGTACTTC. The whole variable domain, filled in from reference TRBV5-8 and TRBJ2-5, reads EAGVTQSPTHLIKTRGQQATLRCSPISGHTSVYWYQQALGLGLQFLLWYDEGEERNRGNFPPRFSGRQFPNYSSELNVNALELEDSALYLCASSSQWAETQYFGPGTRLLVL.